One and the same sample provided the 17 T cell receptor beta chains below, sequenced in a study of Graves' ophthalmopathy and Graves' hyperthyroidism. The authors amplified TCR beta CDR3 regions, and they did so from RNA transcripts for repertoire sequencing. HTBI primers served in a first-round RT-PCR, which a second-round multiplex PCR followed. TCRdb passed the multiplex PCR reads through MiXCR, listing each CDR3 protein once. Among 740,000 or so distinct CDR3 sequences listed, 40% were seen once. Sequencing was carried out using peripheral blood. These receptors all stem from an adult man with Graves' ophthalmopathy.

This rearrangement joins TRBV19 to TRBJ1-4; possibly TRBD1 for D (6 bases). The germline V and J ends were trimmed by 6 bases and 8 bases, with 22 bases remaining between them. Germline CDR1 reads LNHDA; CDR2 reads SQIVND (reference sequence). This CDR3 comprises 16 residues. DNA of the CDR3: TGTGCCAGTAGCATAAGAGACAGGAACCTTCTGGAAAAACTGTTTTTT. Protein sequence: CASSIRDRNLLEKLFF. Together with reference TRBV19 and TRBJ1-4, the CDR3 gives the full variable domain: DGGITQSPKYLFRKEGQNVTLSCEQNLNHDAMYWYRQDPGQGLRLIYYSQIVNDFQKGDIAEGYSVSREKKESFPLTVTSAQKNPTAFYLCASSIRDRNLLEKLFFGSGTQLSVL.

This clonotype occurred a few times. V usage is TRBV19 and J usage is TRBJ1-5; 7 positions agree with TRBD1. This CDR3 is 14 amino acids long. Unmatched junction bases numbered 4, after V lost 6 bases and J lost 2 bases. Germline CDR1 LNHDA, CDR2 SQIVND (reference sequence). The DNA of the CDR3 is TGTGCCAGTAGACTCGGACAGGGCAATCAGCCCCAGCATTTT. The encoded protein is CASRLGQGNQPQHF. The variable domain in full, completed from reference TRBV19 and TRBJ1-5, reads DGGITQSPKYLFRKEGQNVTLSCEQNLNHDAMYWYRQDPGQGLRLIYYSQIVNDFQKGDIAEGYSVSREKKESFPLTVTSAQKNPTAFYLCASRLGQGNQPQHFGDGTRLSIL.

J is TRBJ2-7 and V is TRBV7-9; 11 positions match TRBD2. Unmatched junction bases numbered 5, after V lost 3 bases and J lost 4 bases. Germline loops: CDR1 SEHNR, CDR2 FQNEAQ (reference sequence). CDR3 size: 15 residues. CDR3 loop: CASSLALAGEYEQYF. CDR3 coding DNA: TGTGCCAGCAGCTTGGCACTAGCGGGAGAATACGAGCAGTACTTC. The full variable domain, rest sourced from reference TRBV7-9 and TRBJ2-7, is DTGVSQNPRHKITKRGQNVTFRCDPISEHNRLYWYRQTLGQGPEFLTYFQNEAQLEKSRLLSDRFSAERPKGSFSTLEIQRTEQGDSAMYLCASSLALAGEYEQYFGPGTRLTVT.

Many counts were recorded for this clonotype. V and J are TRBV19 and TRBJ1-1; TRBD1 is a possible D gene (5 bases). CDR3 length: 14 amino acids. The ends were cut back, 5 bases at V and 1 base at J, with 11 bases in the middle. Germline loops: CDR1 LNHDA, CDR2 SQIVND (reference sequence). The CDR3 DNA reads TGTGCCAGTAGTCAGGGTCGCGGGAACACTGAAGCTTTCTTT. Protein product: CASSQGRGNTEAFF.

To note about this clonotype: Germline is not matched at one junction end, which may reflect a read error. V and J are TRBV25-1 and TRBJ2-6; 11 positions match TRBD2. The CDR3 loop spans 15 amino acids. The V gene's germline CDR1 is MGHDK and CDR2 SYGVNS. The CDR3 DNA sequence: TGTGCCAGCAGACCAATAGCGGGAGGGGCCTACGTCCTGACTTTC. Protein: CASRPIAGGAYVLTF.

This clonotype has more than one count but fewer than ten. This chain links TRBV20-1 with TRBJ1-5; D ambiguous. This CDR3 contains 14 residues. The germline V gene encodes CDR1 DFQATT and CDR2 SNEGSKA (reference sequence). The V gene lost 4 bases and the J gene lost 9 bases, with 19 bases spanning the gap. CDR3: CSANEREIGGPQHF. As DNA, the CDR3 is TGCAGTGCTAACGAACGGGAGATCGGAGGGCCCCAGCATTTT.

This clonotype was counted between two and nine times. This sequence joins TRBV6-1 and TRBJ2-2, with 10 bases identical to TRBD2. Germline V CDR1 and CDR2: MNHNS, SASEGT. Trimming removed 6 bases from V and 4 bases from J; junction bases left unmatched: 2. The CDR3 spans 14 residues. The CDR3 nucleotides read TGTGCCAGCAGACTAGCGGGGCGCACCGGGGAGCTGTTTTTT. It yields the protein CASRLAGRTGELFF.

This clonotype was observed at least ten times. The chain couples TRBV2 to TRBJ2-5; 10 bases are a match to TRBD1. Germline CDR1 SNHLY, CDR2 FYNNEI. Germline trimming cut 6 bases from V and 2 bases from J; bases unmatched to any gene: 0. The CDR3 is 13 amino acids. In DNA form, the CDR3 reads TGTGCCAGCAGGGACAGGGGGCAAGAGACCCAGTACTTC. Amino acids: CASRDRGQETQYF.

This clonotype has only a few counts. V and J are TRBV25-1 and TRBJ1-3, with 8 positions matching TRBD1. V gave up 4 bases and J gave up 3 bases; unmatched junction bases: 11. The CDR3 is 17 amino acids. The germline CDR1 and CDR2 sequences are MGHDK and SYGVNS. CDR3 in amino acids: CASSADGSGGHGNTIYF. Written as DNA, the CDR3 is TGTGCCAGCAGTGCCGATGGGTCAGGGGGCCATGGAAACACCATATATTTT. Full variable domain (outside the CDR3, taken from reference TRBV25-1 and TRBJ1-3): EADIYQTPRYLVIGTGKKITLECSQTMGHDKMYWYQQDPGMELHLIHYSYGVNSTEKGDLSSESTVSRIRTEHFPLTLESARPSHTSQYLCASSADGSGGHGNTIYFGEGSWLTVV.

The rearrangement uses TRBV20-1 and TRBJ2-7; TRBD2 matches 11 bases. J gave up 8 bases and V 3 bases, and 6 bases lay outside the gene matches. CDR3 length: 13 residues. Germline-derived CDR1 and CDR2 are DFQATT and SNEGSKA (reference sequence). CDR3 region: CSASDLAGGQQYF. The CDR3 DNA reads TGCAGTGCTAGTGACCTAGCGGGAGGACAGCAGTACTTC.

The chain links TRBV20-1 to TRBJ2-7; no definite D call. CDR3 length: 12 residues. Germline lookup yields CDR1 DFQATT and CDR2 SNEGSKA (reference sequence). V was pared by 1 base and J by 2 bases, with 6 bases between. DNA of the CDR3: TGCAGTGCTAGAGGATCGGCCTACGAGCAGTACTTC. Translated: CSARGSAYEQYF.

This clonotype came up a few times. The chain couples TRBV9 to TRBJ2-5; D is unresolved. This CDR3 has 15 amino acids. Between the trimmed V and J ends, which lost 5 bases and 5 bases, there was a span of 19 bases. The germline CDR1 and CDR2 sequences are SGDLS and YYNGEE. In DNA form, the CDR3 reads TGTGCCAGCAGTGAGAGTCGGGTTAGACCGGAGACCCAGTACTTC. Translation: CASSESRVRPETQYF.

In its sample, this clonotype was seen a few times. The rearrangement joins TRBV7-9 to TRBJ1-2; D gene uncertain. The V gene's germline CDR1 is SEHNR and CDR2 FQNEAQ (reference sequence). The CDR3 has 14 residues. V dropped 5 bases and J dropped 4 bases, with 14 bases sitting between them. The CDR3, as DNA: TGTGCCAGCAGCCAATACAACGAGGCCTATGGCTACACCTTC. Its translation is CASSQYNEAYGYTF.

This CDR3 is CASQMGVGTGELFF. CDR3 DNA sequence: TGTGCCAGCCAAATGGGGGTTGGCACCGGGGAGCTGTTTTTT. The chain employs TRBV2 and TRBJ2-2; D could derive from TRBD1 or TRBD2 (5 bases each). V shed 8 bases and J shed 4 bases, with 14 bases lying between them. From germline, CDR1 is SNHLY and CDR2 FYNNEI. The CDR3 extends over 14 amino acids.

The chain has TRBV11-2 and TRBJ2-7; 13 bases are shared with TRBD2. The CDR3 is made up of 17 amino acids. Germline V gene lookup returns CDR1 SGHAT and CDR2 FQNNGV. Unmatched junction bases numbered 9, after V lost 5 bases and J lost 2 bases. The CDR3 DNA follows: TGTGCCAGCAGCACTGGACTAGCGGGAGATCCCCCCTACGAGCAGTACTTC. As protein: CASSTGLAGDPPYEQYF.

In this sample, this clonotype turned up a few times. V and J are TRBV7-2 and TRBJ2-7, with a weak D call TRBD2 (6 bases). Germline V lookup: CDR1 SGHTA, CDR2 FQGNSA. V lost 2 bases to trimming and J lost 7 bases, with 12 bases between them. CDR3 length equals 13 residues. In nucleotides, the CDR3 is TGTGCCAGCAGCTTATTCGGGAGTCGGGAGCAGTACTTC. Its protein is CASSLFGSREQYF. Based on the CDR3 plus reference TRBV7-2 and TRBJ2-7, the full variable domain is GAGVSQSPSNKVTEKGKDVELRCDPISGHTALYWYRQSLGQGLEFLIYFQGNSAPDKSGLPSDRFSAERTGGSVSTLTIQRTQQEDSAVYLCASSLFGSREQYFGPGTRLTVT.

This clonotype showed up just a few times. The V gene is TRBV2, the J gene TRBJ1-4; no clear D. Trimming shortened V by 7 bases and J by 6 bases, and 15 bases separated the two germline ends. The V gene's germline CDR1 is SNHLY and CDR2 FYNNEI. The CDR3 loop spans 14 amino acids. CDR3 loop: CASIPGIGYEKLFF. As DNA, the CDR3 is TGTGCCAGCATTCCGGGGATAGGATATGAAAAACTGTTTTTT.